This TCR beta chain came from a study of radiation and T cells in renal cell carcinoma. Study-level points and caveats: In blood, top tumor clones expanded by 2 weeks, shrinking by 4.

A note on this clone: As yet, its antigen is unknown.

The sample's time point: blood 4 weeks post-SBRT, at nephrectomy. Treatment described: 15 Gy SBRT to primary tumor, nephrectomy 4 weeks later. Nephrectomy followed 15 Gy stereotactic body radiation by 4 weeks. This renal cell carcinoma was of the clear cell type. Assay used: immunoSEQ multiplex PCR; TCRdb lists only in-frame clones, some missing. The sample has some 150,000 clones, 65% to 90% seen once. The receptor's source is a woman between 45 and 65 years old with renal cell carcinoma. The material sequenced was blood, taken from a patient whose treatment included radiotherapy and nephrectomy.

CDR3 DNA: TGCAGCGTTGGTCTTCACACCGGGGAGCTGTTTTTT. Its translation is CSVGLHTGELFF. The chain recombines TRBV29-1 with TRBJ2-2; D not resolved. Trimming removed 4 bases from V and 3 bases from J, with 6 bases in between. Germline V gene lookup returns CDR1 SQVTM and CDR2 ANQGSEA. This CDR3 is 12 amino acids long.